These T cell receptor beta chains were read from a single sample in a study of blood T cell repertoires in COVID-19. Profiling relied on immunoSEQ multiplex PCR, and the TCRdb table lists in-frame clones only, not all of them. The data contain some 180,000 clones, roughly 81% of them seen just once; the ten biggest clones take up 2.5% to 3%. The sample was peripheral blood. These receptors were obtained from a woman older than 75 with COVID-19, enrolled during active disease. Both conserved end residues are part of each CDR3. Fields, in order: D gene, J gene, V gene, clone size, CDR3 protein, CDR3 DNA. The D gene is left open where the match is weak. Expanded clones are given a class, and other clones once, few, many or no size at all.

>NA|TRBJ2-5|TRBV14|NA
CASSQDRGYGRETQYF
TGTGCCAGCAGCCAAGATCGGGGGTACGGGCGAGAGACCCAGTACTTC
>NA|TRBJ2-7|TRBV28|NA
CASSSLRVEQYF
TGTGCCAGCAGTTCGCTCCGGGTTGAGCAGTACTTC
>TRBD1|TRBJ2-3|TRBV7-9|NA
CASSKGGQGRTDTQYF
TGTGCCAGCAGCAAGGGGGGACAGGGGCGCACAGATACGCAGTATTTT
>NA|TRBJ1-5|TRBV19|NA
CASSAGHLDQPQHF
TGTGCCAGTAGTGCCGGACACTTAGATCAGCCCCAGCATTTT
>NA|TRBJ1-4|TRBV23-1|NA
CASSQLNPYPTGDPTNEKLFF
TGCGCCAGCAGTCAATTAAACCCATATCCAACCGGGGATCCAACTAATGAAAAACTGTTTTTT
>NA|TRBJ1-6|TRBV18|NA
CASSTQGSDSPLHF
TGTGCCAGCTCTACCCAGGGGTCAGATTCACCCCTCCACTTT
>NA|TRBJ2-2|TRBV5-4|once
CASSLAQGIYTGELFF
TGTGCCAGCAGCTTGGCGCAGGGGATTTACACCGGGGAGCTGTTTTTT
>TRBD1|TRBJ1-6|TRBV10-3|NA
CAISDGTGYSPLHF
TGTGCCATCAGTGATGGGACAGGGTACTCACCCCTCCACTTT
>TRBD1|TRBJ2-5|TRBV30|NA
CAWNLGQGGAETQYF
TGTGCCTGGAACTTGGGACAGGGGGGGGCAGAGACCCAGTACTTC
>TRBD2|TRBJ2-7|TRBV30|NA
CAWSVPGSGRFEQYF
TGTGCCTGGAGTGTACCGGGTAGCGGGAGGTTCGAGCAGTACTTC
>TRBD2|TRBJ2-1|TRBV5-1|few
CASKGGSGRGEQFF
TGCGCCAGCAAGGGGGGTAGCGGGAGAGGTGAGCAGTTCTTC
>TRBD1|TRBJ2-5|TRBV5-1|NA
CASSLITGGQETQYF
TGCGCCAGCAGCTTAATTACAGGGGGACAAGAGACCCAGTACTTC
>TRBD1|TRBJ2-3|TRBV5-1|NA
CASSFGTVTDTQYF
TGCGCCAGCAGCTTTGGGACAGTCACAGATACGCAGTATTTT
>NA|TRBJ1-1|TRBV27|once
CASSLLGGVGTEAFF
TGTGCCAGCAGTTTATTGGGGGGGGTGGGCACTGAAGCTTTCTTT
>NA|TRBJ2-7|TRBV5-1|NA
CASSILAASYEQYF
TGCGCCAGCAGCATCTTAGCGGCCTCCTACGAGCAGTACTTC
>NA|TRBJ2-7|TRBV5-1|few
CASSLDSVSYEQYF
TGCGCCAGCAGCTTGGATTCAGTTTCCTACGAGCAGTACTTC
>NA|TRBJ2-3|TRBV27|NA
CASRLEFWSDTQYF
TGTGCCAGCAGATTGGAGTTTTGGTCAGATACGCAGTATTTT
>TRBD1|TRBJ1-1|TRBV5-1|NA
CASSRWTGMNTEAFF
TGCGCCAGCAGCCGATGGACAGGCATGAACACTGAAGCTTTCTTT
>NA|TRBJ1-1|TRBV28|NA
CASSLRGSTEAFF
TGTGCCAGCAGTTTAAGGGGGTCCACTGAAGCTTTCTTT
>NA|TRBJ2-5|TRBV6-5|once
CASSYRREETQYF
TGTGCCAGCAGTTACCGCAGGGAAGAGACCCAGTACTTC
>TRBD2|TRBJ2-1|TRBV29-1|NA
CSVDVAGVYNEQFF
TGCAGCGTTGACGTAGCGGGAGTTTACAATGAGCAGTTCTTC
>NA|TRBJ2-7|TRBV9|NA
CASSVVGDFGEQYF
TGTGCCAGCAGCGTAGTAGGGGACTTCGGCGAGCAGTACTTC
>NA|TRBJ1-4|TRBV2|NA
CASRLTYREGKLFF
TGTGCCAGCAGATTAACATACAGGGAGGGGAAACTGTTTTTT
>TRBD1|TRBJ2-7|TRBV28|NA
CASSPTGVLSYEQYF
TGTGCCAGCAGTCCGACAGGGGTCCTCTCCTACGAGCAGTACTTC
>TRBD2|TRBJ2-1|TRBV27|NA
CASSTRVRLAGDNEQFF
TGTGCCAGCAGCACCAGGGTCCGACTAGCGGGGGACAATGAGCAGTTCTTC
>TRBD2|TRBJ2-7|TRBV10-3|NA
CAISVTGGAREQYF
TGTGCCATCAGTGTAACCGGGGGGGCCCGCGAGCAGTACTTC
>TRBD2|TRBJ2-7|TRBV7-9|NA
CASSFTSVTYEQYF
TGTGCCAGCAGCTTTACTAGCGTCACCTACGAGCAGTACTTC
>TRBD1|TRBJ1-5|TRBV7-3|NA
CASSSDRREPQHF
TGTGCCAGCAGCTCGGACAGGAGAGAGCCCCAGCATTTT
>TRBD2|TRBJ2-2|TRBV24-1|NA
CATSELSGRGTGELFF
TGTGCCACCAGTGAACTCAGCGGGAGGGGCACCGGGGAGCTGTTTTTT
>TRBD2|TRBJ2-5|TRBV28|NA
CASGKWLAGKETQYF
TGTGCCAGCGGAAAGTGGTTAGCGGGTAAAGAGACCCAGTACTTC
>NA|TRBJ1-1|TRBV6-2/TRBV6-3|NA
CASSYSWGPEAFF
TGTGCCAGCAGTTATTCATGGGGGCCTGAAGCTTTCTTT
>NA|TRBJ1-2|TRBV6-2/TRBV6-3|NA
CASSYQGDLGGYTF
TGTGCCAGCAGTTACCAGGGCGACCTTGGTGGCTACACCTTC
>NA|TRBJ1-3|TRBV9|NA
CASSVKTRGTGNTIYF
TGTGCCAGCAGCGTCAAAACACGGGGGACTGGAAACACCATATATTTT
>TRBD2|TRBJ2-3|TRBV9|NA
CASSAAGVSTDTQYF
TGTGCCAGCAGTGCAGCGGGAGTTAGCACAGATACGCAGTATTTT
>NA|TRBJ2-3|TRBV25-1|NA
CASSLLGRQLSTDTQYF
TGTGCCAGCAGCCTCCTCGGTCGACAGCTTAGCACAGATACGCAGTATTTT